The rows below give T cell receptor beta chains drawn from one sample of a study of T cell responses to AZD1222 COVID-19 vaccine. Measured with immunoSEQ multiplex PCR; TCRdb has only the in-frame clones, and not every one. The sample has more than 50,000 clones; around 90% are singletons. Sequences were derived from peripheral blood, sampled on day 0 of AZD1222 vaccination. The receptors were sampled from an adult in good health. CDR3s include the opening cysteine and the closing phenylalanine or tryptophan. The order of the fields is CDR3 length, D gene, clone size, V gene, CDR3 protein. D genes are given only for firm matches. For some rows the clone size is stated as once, few or many, or as a class when expanded; others skip it.

len: 13; d_gene: TRBD1; abundance: NA; v_gene: TRBV3-1/TRBV3-2; CDR3aa: CASSVRQGNEQFF
len: 13; d_gene: NA; abundance: NA; v_gene: TRBV7-9; CDR3aa: CASSTSSYNEQFF
len: 14; d_gene: TRBD1; abundance: NA; v_gene: TRBV6-5; CDR3aa: CATRTGGGTGELFF
len: 13; d_gene: NA; abundance: NA; v_gene: TRBV7-3; CDR3aa: CASSLQENTEAFF
len: 17; d_gene: TRBD1; abundance: NA; v_gene: TRBV18; CDR3aa: CASSPPGHPGGNSPLHF
len: 14; d_gene: NA; abundance: NA; v_gene: TRBV5-1; CDR3aa: CASSLEVGNQPQHF
len: 15; d_gene: NA; abundance: NA; v_gene: TRBV5-8; CDR3aa: CASRRGRGGANEQFF
len: 15; d_gene: TRBD1; abundance: once; v_gene: TRBV5-1; CDR3aa: CASSPATGQGTEAFF
len: 15; d_gene: TRBD1; abundance: NA; v_gene: TRBV19; CDR3aa: CASRIGDRYTGELFF
len: 13; d_gene: NA; abundance: NA; v_gene: TRBV30; CDR3aa: CAWSSTLIDGYTF
len: 14; d_gene: TRBD1; abundance: NA; v_gene: TRBV6-5; CDR3aa: CASSYWDRAYEQYF
len: 14; d_gene: NA; abundance: NA; v_gene: TRBV2; CDR3aa: CASSYRRTDSPLHF
len: 13; d_gene: TRBD1; abundance: once; v_gene: TRBV3-1/TRBV3-2; CDR3aa: CASSLPPGGEQYF
len: 14; d_gene: NA; abundance: once; v_gene: TRBV7-8; CDR3aa: CASSLGPSKETQYF
len: 12; d_gene: TRBD1; abundance: NA; v_gene: TRBV5-1; CDR3aa: CASSVGQDEQYF
len: 14; d_gene: NA; abundance: NA; v_gene: TRBV9; CDR3aa: CASSVAGRTDTQYF
len: 12; d_gene: NA; abundance: NA; v_gene: TRBV11-2; CDR3aa: CASSRGVGGYTF
len: 14; d_gene: NA; abundance: NA; v_gene: TRBV18; CDR3aa: CASSASGIGYEQYF
len: 14; d_gene: NA; abundance: NA; v_gene: TRBV6-5; CDR3aa: CASSRLQGEGPQHF
len: 15; d_gene: NA; abundance: NA; v_gene: TRBV5-1; CDR3aa: CASSLTTGTLYEQYF